The T cell receptor (beta chain) described here comes from a study of glioma-infiltrating T cells after dendritic cell vaccination. Study-level background: Patients received autologous tumor lysate-pulsed dendritic cell vaccination between about 2002 and 2013.

This clone was picked up a small number of times. The CDR3 has 15 residues. Germline CDR1 and CDR2: LGHNA and YSLEER. The ends were cut back, 0 bases at V and 3 bases at J, with 11 bases in the middle. Produced via immunoSEQ multiplex PCR; TCRdb's table is partial and in-frame only. The top ten clones hold around a sixth of a sample with about 92,000 clones, around 86% of them seen once. PBMC sampling occurred before vaccination, two weeks after the third dose, and at progression. The chain joins TRBV4-3 to TRBJ1-2; D remains unclear. The source material was blood, sampled before dendritic cell vaccination. This receptor was obtained from a human donor with glioblastoma. DNA for the CDR3: TGCGCCAGCAGCCAAGAACAGTGGGGAGACTATGGCTACACCTTC. Translation: CASSQEQWGDYGYTF.